This T cell receptor beta chain derives from a study of PD-1 blockade in classical Hodgkin lymphoma. Overall study results and limits: CD8+ TCR diversity did not rise significantly by C4D1, unlike CD4+.

Data came from immunoSEQ multiplex PCR; TCRdb stores just in-frame clones and leaves some out. The table records 20,000 to 30,000 clones, 67% of them present only once. Concerning this clone itself: The antigen is undetermined.

J lost 2 bases, V lost 4 bases, and 1 base had no gene match. Germline V lookup: CDR1 SEHNR, CDR2 FQNEAQ (reference sequence). This CDR3 region has 14 residues. In every patient, relapse followed autologous stem cell transplantation, while exposure to brentuximab vedotin differed. V usage is TRBV7-9 and J usage is TRBJ1-3; 8 bases are shared with TRBD1. The sample in question was peripheral blood mononuclear cells (PBMCs), obtained before the second cycle of nivolumab. The sequence derives from a human donor with classical Hodgkin lymphoma. CDR3 nucleotide sequence: TGTGCCAGCAGCTCGACAGGGGCTGGAAACACCATATATTTT. Translating it yields CASSSTGAGNTIYF.